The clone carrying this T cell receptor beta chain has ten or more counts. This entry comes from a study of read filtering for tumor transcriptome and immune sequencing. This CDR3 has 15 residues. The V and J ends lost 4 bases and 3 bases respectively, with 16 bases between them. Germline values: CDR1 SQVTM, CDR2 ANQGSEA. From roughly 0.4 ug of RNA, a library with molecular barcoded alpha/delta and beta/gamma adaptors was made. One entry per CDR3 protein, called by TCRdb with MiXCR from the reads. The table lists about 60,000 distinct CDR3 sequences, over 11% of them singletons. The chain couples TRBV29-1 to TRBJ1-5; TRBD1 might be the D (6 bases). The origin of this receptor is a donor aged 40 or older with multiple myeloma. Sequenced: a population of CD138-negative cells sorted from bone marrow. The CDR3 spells CSVGLGRGNNQPQHF. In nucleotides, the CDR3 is TGCAGCGTTGGTCTCGGCAGGGGCAACAATCAGCCCCAGCATTTT.